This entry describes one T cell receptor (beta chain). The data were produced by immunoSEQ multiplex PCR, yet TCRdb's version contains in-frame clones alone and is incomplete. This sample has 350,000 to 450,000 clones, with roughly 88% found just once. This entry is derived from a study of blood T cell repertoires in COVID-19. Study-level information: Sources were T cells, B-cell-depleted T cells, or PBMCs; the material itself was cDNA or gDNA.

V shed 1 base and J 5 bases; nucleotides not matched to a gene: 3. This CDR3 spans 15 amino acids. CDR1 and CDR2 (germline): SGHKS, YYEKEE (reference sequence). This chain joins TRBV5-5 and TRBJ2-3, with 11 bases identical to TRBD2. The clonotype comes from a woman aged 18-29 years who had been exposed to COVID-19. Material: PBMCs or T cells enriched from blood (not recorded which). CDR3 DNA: TGTGCCAGCAGCTTGCCGCTAGCGGGAGGAGATACGCAGTATTTT. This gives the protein CASSLPLAGGDTQYF.